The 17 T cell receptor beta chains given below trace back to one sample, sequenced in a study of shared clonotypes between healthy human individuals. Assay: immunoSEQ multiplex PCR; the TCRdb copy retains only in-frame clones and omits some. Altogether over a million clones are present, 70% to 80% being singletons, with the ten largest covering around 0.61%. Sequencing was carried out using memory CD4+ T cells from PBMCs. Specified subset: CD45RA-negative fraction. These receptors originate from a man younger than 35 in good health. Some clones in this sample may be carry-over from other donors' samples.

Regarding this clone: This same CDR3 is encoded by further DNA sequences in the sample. The CDR3 reads CAWSLRGNEQFF. CDR3 DNA: TGTGCCTGGAGCCTTCGGGGGAATGAGCAGTTCTTC. This rearrangement joins TRBV30 to TRBJ2-1; D is possibly TRBD2 (6 bases). Trimming left V 3 bases short and J 7 bases short, with 10 bases between. Germline V gene data show CDR1 as GTSNPN and CDR2 as SVGIG (reference sequence). The CDR3 has 12 residues.

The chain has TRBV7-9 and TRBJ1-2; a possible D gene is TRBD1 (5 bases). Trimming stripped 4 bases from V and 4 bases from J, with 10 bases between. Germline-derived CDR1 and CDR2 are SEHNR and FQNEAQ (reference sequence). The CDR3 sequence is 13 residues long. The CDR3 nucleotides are TGTGCCAGCAGCTCCTCGGGGGTCTATGGCTACACCTTC. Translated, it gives CASSSSGVYGYTF. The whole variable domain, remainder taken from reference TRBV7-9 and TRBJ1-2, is DTGVSQNPRHKITKRGQNVTFRCDPISEHNRLYWYRQTLGQGPEFLTYFQNEAQLEKSRLLSDRFSAERPKGSFSTLEIQRTEQGDSAMYLCASSSSGVYGYTFGSGTRLTVV.

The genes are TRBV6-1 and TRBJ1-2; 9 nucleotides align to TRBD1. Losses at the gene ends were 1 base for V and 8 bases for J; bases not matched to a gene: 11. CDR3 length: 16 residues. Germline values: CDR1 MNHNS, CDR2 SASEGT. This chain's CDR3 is CASSEDLRDRVGGYTF. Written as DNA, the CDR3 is TGTGCCAGCAGTGAAGACCTCCGGGACAGGGTCGGCGGCTACACCTTC.

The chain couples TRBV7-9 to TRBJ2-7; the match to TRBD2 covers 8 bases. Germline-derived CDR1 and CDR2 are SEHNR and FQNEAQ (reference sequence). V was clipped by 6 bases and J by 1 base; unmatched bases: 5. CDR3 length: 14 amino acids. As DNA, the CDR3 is TGTGCCAGCAGTTTAAGCGGGAGTTCCTACGAGCAGTACTTC. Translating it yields CASSLSGSSYEQYF. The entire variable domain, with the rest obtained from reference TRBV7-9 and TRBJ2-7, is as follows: DTGVSQNPRHKITKRGQNVTFRCDPISEHNRLYWYRQTLGQGPEFLTYFQNEAQLEKSRLLSDRFSAERPKGSFSTLEIQRTEQGDSAMYLCASSLSGSSYEQYFGPGTRLTVT.

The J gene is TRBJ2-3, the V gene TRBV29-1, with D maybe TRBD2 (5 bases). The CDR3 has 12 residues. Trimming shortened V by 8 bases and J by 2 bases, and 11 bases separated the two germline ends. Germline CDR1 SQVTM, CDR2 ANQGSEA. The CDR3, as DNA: TGCAGCACACCCCTAGCCACAGATACGCAGTATTTT. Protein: CSTPLATDTQYF.

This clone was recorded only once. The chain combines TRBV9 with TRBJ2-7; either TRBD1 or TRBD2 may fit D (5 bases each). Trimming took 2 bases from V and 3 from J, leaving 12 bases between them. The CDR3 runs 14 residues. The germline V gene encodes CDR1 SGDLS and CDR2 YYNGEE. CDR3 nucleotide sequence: TGTGCCAGCAGCGTTTTATGGGACGACTACGAGCAGTACTTC. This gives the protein CASSVLWDDYEQYF.

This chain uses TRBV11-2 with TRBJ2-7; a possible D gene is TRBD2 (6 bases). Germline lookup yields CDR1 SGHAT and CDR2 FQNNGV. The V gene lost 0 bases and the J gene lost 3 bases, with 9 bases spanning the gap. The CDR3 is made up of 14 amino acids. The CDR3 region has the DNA TGTGCCAGCAGCTTAGATGGGACTGACTACGAGCAGTACTTC. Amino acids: CASSLDGTDYEQYF. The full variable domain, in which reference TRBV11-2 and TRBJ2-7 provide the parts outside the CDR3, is EAGVAQSPRYKIIEKRQSVAFWCNPISGHATLYWYQQILGQGPKLLIQFQNNGVVDDSQLPKDRFSAERLKGVDSTLKIQPAKLEDSAVYLCASSLDGTDYEQYFGPGTRLTVT.

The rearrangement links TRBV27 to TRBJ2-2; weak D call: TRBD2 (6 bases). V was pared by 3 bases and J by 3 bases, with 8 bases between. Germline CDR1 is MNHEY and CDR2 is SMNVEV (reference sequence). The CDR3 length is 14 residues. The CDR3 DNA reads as TGTGCCAGCAGTTTGGGGGGTCACACCGGGGAGCTGTTTTTT. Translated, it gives CASSLGGHTGELFF.

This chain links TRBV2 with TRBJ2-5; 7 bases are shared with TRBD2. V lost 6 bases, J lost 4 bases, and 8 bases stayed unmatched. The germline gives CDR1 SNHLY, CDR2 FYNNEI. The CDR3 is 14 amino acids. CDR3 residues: CASRVVPSGETQYF. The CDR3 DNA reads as TGTGCCAGCAGGGTCGTCCCTAGCGGAGAGACCCAGTACTTC.

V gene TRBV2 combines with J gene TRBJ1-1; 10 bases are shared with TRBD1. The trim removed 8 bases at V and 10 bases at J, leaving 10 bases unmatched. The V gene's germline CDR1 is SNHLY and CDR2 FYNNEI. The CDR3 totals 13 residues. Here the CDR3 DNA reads TGTGCCAGCGCCCTAGACAGGGGGCGAGGAGCTTTCTTT. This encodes CASALDRGRGAFF. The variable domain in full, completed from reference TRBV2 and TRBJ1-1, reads EPEVTQTPSHQVTQMGQEVILRCVPISNHLYFYWYRQILGQKVEFLVSFYNNEISEKSEIFDDQFSVERPDGSNFTLKIRSTKLEDSAMYFCASALDRGRGAFFGQGTRLTVV.

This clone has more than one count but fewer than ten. CDR3 amino acids: CASKGNAEQFF. CDR3 in DNA: TGCGCCAGCAAAGGGAATGCAGAGCAGTTCTTC. J is TRBJ2-1 and V is TRBV5-1; D is unclear. The CDR3 consists of 11 residues. Per the germline V gene, CDR1 is SGHRS and CDR2 is YFSETQ. Between the trimmed V and J ends, which lost 6 bases and 10 bases, there was a span of 11 bases.

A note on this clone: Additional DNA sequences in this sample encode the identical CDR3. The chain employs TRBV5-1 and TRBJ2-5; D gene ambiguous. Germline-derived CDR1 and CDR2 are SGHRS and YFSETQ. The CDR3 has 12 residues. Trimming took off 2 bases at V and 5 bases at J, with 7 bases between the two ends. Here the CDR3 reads CASSLNGETQYF. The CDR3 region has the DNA TGCGCCAGCAGCTTAAACGGGGAGACCCAGTACTTC.

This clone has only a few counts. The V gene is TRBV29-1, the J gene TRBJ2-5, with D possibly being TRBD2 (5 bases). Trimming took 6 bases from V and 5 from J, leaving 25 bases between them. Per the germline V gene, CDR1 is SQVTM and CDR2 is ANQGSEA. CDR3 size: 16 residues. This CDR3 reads CSVGHRSGPRRETQYF. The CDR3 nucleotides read TGCAGCGTAGGTCATCGGAGCGGACCCCGGCGGGAGACCCAGTACTTC.

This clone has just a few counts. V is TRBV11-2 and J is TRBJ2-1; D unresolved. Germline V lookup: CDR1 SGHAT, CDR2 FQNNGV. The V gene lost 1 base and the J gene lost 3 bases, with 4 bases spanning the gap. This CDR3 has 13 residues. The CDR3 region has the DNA TGTGCCAGCAGCTTAGGTCACTACAATGAGCAGTTCTTC. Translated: CASSLGHYNEQFF.

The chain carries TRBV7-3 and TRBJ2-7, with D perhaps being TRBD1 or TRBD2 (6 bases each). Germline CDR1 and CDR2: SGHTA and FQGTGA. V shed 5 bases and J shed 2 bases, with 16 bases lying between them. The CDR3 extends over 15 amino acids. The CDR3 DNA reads TGTGCCAGCAGCCCCGGGGGCGGGCACCCCTACGAGCAGTACTTC. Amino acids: CASSPGGGHPYEQYF. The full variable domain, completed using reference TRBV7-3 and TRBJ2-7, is GAGVSQTPSNKVTEKGKYVELRCDPISGHTALYWYRQSLGQGPEFLIYFQGTGAADDSGLPNDRFFAVRPEGSVSTLKIQRTERGDSAVYLCASSPGGGHPYEQYFGPGTRLTVT.

This CDR3 is CASSLHGEGEAFF. In DNA, the CDR3 is TGTGCCAGCAGCTTACATGGGGAGGGTGAAGCTTTCTTT. The chain is built from TRBV7-3 and TRBJ1-1; D remains unclear. CDR1 is SGHTA, CDR2 FQGTGA, per germline. There are 13 residues in the CDR3. V lost 2 bases to trimming and J lost 7 bases, with 11 bases between them.

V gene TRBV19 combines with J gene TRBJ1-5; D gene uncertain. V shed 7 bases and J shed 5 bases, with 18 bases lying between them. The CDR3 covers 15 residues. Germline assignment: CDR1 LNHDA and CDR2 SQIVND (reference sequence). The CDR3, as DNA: TGTGCCAGTAAGACCGGCAAGGCAGGCCATCAGCCCCAGCATTTT. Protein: CASKTGKAGHQPQHF.